This T cell receptor beta chain was captured in a study of T cell changes during pregnancy in multiple sclerosis. TCRdb's copy holds only in-frame clones and misses some; the assay was immunoSEQ multiplex PCR. The repertoire has tens of thousands of clones, 88% of them found once; the top ten carry approximately 5.3%. This CDR3 contains 15 residues. Trimming cost V 4 bases and J 0 bases, with 12 bases left between them. In germline, CDR1 is LNHDA, CDR2 SQIVND (reference sequence). The chain carries TRBV19 and TRBJ1-1; possibly TRBD1 for D (5 bases). This clonotype originated in a female donor in good health, enrolled as a control in a pregnancy study. The material sequenced was peripheral blood, taken in the first trimester of pregnancy. DNA of the CDR3: TGTGCCAGTAGTACCAGACAGTCTTTGAACACTGAAGCTTTCTTT. Translation gives CASSTRQSLNTEAFF.